This is a list of T cell receptor beta chains from one sample in a study of blood T cell repertoires in COVID-19. Generated by immunoSEQ multiplex PCR, the TCRdb table keeps only in-frame clones and is missing some. Of about half a million clones in the sample, roughly nine tenths were seen once. The source material was PBMCs or T cells enriched from blood (not recorded which). Every receptor here comes from a woman in her sixties or seventies who had recovered from COVID-19. CDR3s include the opening cysteine and the closing phenylalanine or tryptophan. The order of the fields is V gene, D gene, clone size, J gene, CDR3 protein, CDR3 DNA. The D gene is left open where the match is weak. Not all rows give a size; the values are once, few, many and, for expanded clones, a class.

TRBV4-1	-	-	TRBJ2-3	CASSQDTGFDFTDTQYF	TGCGCCAGCAGCCAAGATACGGGGTTCGACTTCACAGATACGCAGTATTTT
TRBV5-1	TRBD1	-	TRBJ2-3	CASSTGTGGTDTQYF	TGCGCCAGCAGCACAGGGACAGGGGGCACAGATACGCAGTATTTT
TRBV7-9	TRBD1	-	TRBJ1-6	CASSLGGTAYNSPLHF	TGTGCCAGCAGCTTAGGAGGGACAGCTTATAATTCACCCCTCCACTTT
TRBV6-5	-	-	TRBJ1-2	CASSLPGVGTF	TGTGCCAGCAGTCTCCCGGGGGTAGGCACCTTC
TRBV12-3/TRBV12-4	-	few	TRBJ1-1	CASSYGGTTEAFF	TGTGCCAGCAGTTACGGGGGGACCACTGAAGCTTTCTTT
TRBV6-5	-	-	TRBJ1-1	CASSYSIGILNTEAFF	TGTGCCAGCAGTTACTCGATTGGCATTTTGAACACTGAAGCTTTCTTT
TRBV5-5	TRBD1	few	TRBJ1-2	CASSLQTGEQYGYTF	TGTGCCAGCAGCTTGCAAACAGGGGAACAGTATGGCTACACCTTC
TRBV19	TRBD1	-	TRBJ1-5	CASSPGGLGNQPQHF	TGTGCCAGTAGTCCAGGGGGCTTGGGCAATCAGCCCCAGCATTTT
TRBV5-1	-	-	TRBJ1-2	CASSLTAGVNYGYTF	TGCGCCAGCAGCTTGACCGCCGGGGTTAACTATGGCTACACCTTC
TRBV19	TRBD2	-	TRBJ2-1	CASSLSSGGVNEQFF	TGTGCCAGTAGTCTTTCTAGCGGGGGGGTTAATGAGCAGTTCTTC
TRBV7-6	-	-	TRBJ2-7	CASSLVAGVGEQYF	TGTGCCAGCAGCCTAGTGGCAGGCGTGGGCGAGCAGTACTTC
TRBV5-1	-	-	TRBJ1-1	CASSFGTTNTEAFF	TGCGCCAGCAGCTTTGGGACAACAAACACTGAAGCTTTCTTT
TRBV29-1	-	-	TRBJ1-1	CSVKGDRRRPNTEAFF	TGCAGCGTTAAGGGTGACAGGCGAAGACCGAACACTGAAGCTTTCTTT
TRBV11-2	-	-	TRBJ2-4	CASSLWAGGASKNIQYF	TGTGCCAGCAGCTTATGGGCTGGCGGGGCCTCCAAAAACATTCAGTACTTC
TRBV6-5	-	-	TRBJ1-5	CASRKGGSGDQPQHF	TGTGCCAGCAGAAAGGGGGGGTCGGGAGATCAGCCCCAGCATTTT
TRBV7-2	-	-	TRBJ1-2	CASSQTGTGYGYTF	TGTGCCAGCAGCCAAACAGGAACCGGCTATGGCTACACCTTC
TRBV13	TRBD1	-	TRBJ2-4	CASSTPGGKNIQYF	TGTGCCAGCAGCACCCCAGGGGGCAAAAACATTCAGTACTTC
TRBV2	-	-	TRBJ1-3	CASILSGTGNTIYF	TGTGCCAGCATCCTAAGCGGAACTGGAAACACCATATATTTT
TRBV10-3	-	-	TRBJ1-1	CAISDRGENTEAFF	TGTGCCATCAGTGATCGTGGAGAGAACACTGAAGCTTTCTTT
TRBV11-2	TRBD2	-	TRBJ2-3	CASSSISGGPPDTQYF	TGTGCCAGCAGCAGCATTAGCGGGGGGCCCCCAGATACGCAGTATTTT
TRBV6-1	-	-	TRBJ1-5	CASSEGAMFRDNQPQHF	TGTGCCAGCAGTGAAGGGGCGATGTTTCGGGATAATCAGCCCCAGCATTTT
TRBV29-1	-	few	TRBJ1-1	CSVATGNTEAFF	TGCAGCGTCGCGACGGGGAACACTGAAGCTTTCTTT
TRBV6-5	-	few	TRBJ1-2	CASSTPGKRYGYTF	TGTGCCAGCAGTACCCCAGGGAAGAGATATGGCTACACCTTC
TRBV19	-	-	TRBJ1-4	CASSDSAWVENEKLFF	TGTGCCAGTAGCGACAGTGCCTGGGTGGAGAATGAAAAACTGTTTTTT
TRBV6-5	-	-	TRBJ1-2	CATLPHLRGYTF	TGTGCCACCCTCCCCCATCTTCGGGGCTACACCTTC
TRBV10-3	TRBD2	few	TRBJ2-1	CAISDAGGAGGQFF	TGTGCCATCAGTGATGCCGGGGGGGCCGGTGGGCAGTTCTTC
TRBV12-5	-	-	TRBJ1-1	CASGLFGPGTEAFF	TGTGCTAGTGGTTTGTTTGGCCCGGGGACTGAAGCTTTCTTT
TRBV24-1	-	-	TRBJ1-1	CATSPQGGGEAFF	TGTGCCACCAGTCCACAGGGCGGGGGTGAAGCTTTCTTT
TRBV19	TRBD1	once	TRBJ1-5	CASSILTGGNQPQHF	TGTGCCAGTAGTATTCTGACAGGGGGCAATCAGCCCCAGCATTTT